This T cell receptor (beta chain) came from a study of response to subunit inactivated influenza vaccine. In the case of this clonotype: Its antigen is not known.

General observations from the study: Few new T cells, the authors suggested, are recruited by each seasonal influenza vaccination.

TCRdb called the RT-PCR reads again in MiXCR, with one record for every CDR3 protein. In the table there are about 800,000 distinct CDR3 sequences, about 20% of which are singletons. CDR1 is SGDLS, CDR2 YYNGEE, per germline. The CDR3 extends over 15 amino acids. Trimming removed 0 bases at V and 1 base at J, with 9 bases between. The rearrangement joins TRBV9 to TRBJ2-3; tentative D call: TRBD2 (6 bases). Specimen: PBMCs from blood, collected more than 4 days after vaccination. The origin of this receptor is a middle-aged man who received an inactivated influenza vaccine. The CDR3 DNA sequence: TGTGCCAGCAGCGTAGCGGAGGGAGGCACAGATACGCAGTATTTT. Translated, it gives CASSVAEGGTDTQYF.